Reported below is one T cell receptor beta chain. Its specificity is unknown. This record belongs to a study of chemoradiotherapy in HPV16-positive cancers. General observations from the study: Only a couple of HPV16-positive patients supplied the functional HPV-specificity definition.

Method: immunoSEQ multiplex PCR; TCRdb's copy keeps in-frame clones and lacks some. The sample has about 10,000 clones; approximately 89% are singletons. Repertoires were sampled repeatedly during chemoradiotherapy. V was trimmed by 2 bases and J by 5 bases, leaving 14 bases between them. The CDR3 is made up of 15 amino acids. Germline values: CDR1 MRHNA, CDR2 SNTAGT. V usage is TRBV6-4 and J usage is TRBJ2-3; possible D gene TRBD2, 7 bases. Sequencing used blood, obtained from a patient who underwent chemoradiotherapy. The clonotype comes from a human donor with HPV-associated anogenital cancer. The CDR3 here is CASSDATGGVDTQYF. DNA for the CDR3: TGTGCCAGCAGTGACGCGACGGGGGGCGTAGATACGCAGTATTTT.